This record looks at one TCR beta chain sequence and its context. The same CDR3 is also encoded by other DNA sequences in this sample. This sample stems from a study of shared clonotypes between healthy human individuals. Only in-frame clones appear in the TCRdb table, and some are missing; sequencing was by immunoSEQ multiplex PCR. The data show about 2,200,000 clones, about 92% seen once. Positive CCR7 selection of CD45RO-negative cells yielded the naive CD8 cells, and terminally differentiated effector memory CD45RA+ cells were excluded. This clonotype was sampled from a man aged 18 to 29 in good health. Some clones in this sample may be carry-over from other donors' samples. The sample consisted of naive CD8+ T cells from PBMCs.

In DNA form, the CDR3 reads TGTGCCAGCAGCCCGGGACTAGCGGGAGCAGATACGCAGTATTTT. Its translation is CASSPGLAGADTQYF. The rearrangement joins TRBV7-9 to TRBJ2-3, with 14 bases fitting TRBD2. Germline lookup yields CDR1 SEHNR and CDR2 FQNEAQ (reference sequence). V gave up 5 bases and J gave up 4 bases; unmatched junction bases: 2. This CDR3 contains 15 residues.